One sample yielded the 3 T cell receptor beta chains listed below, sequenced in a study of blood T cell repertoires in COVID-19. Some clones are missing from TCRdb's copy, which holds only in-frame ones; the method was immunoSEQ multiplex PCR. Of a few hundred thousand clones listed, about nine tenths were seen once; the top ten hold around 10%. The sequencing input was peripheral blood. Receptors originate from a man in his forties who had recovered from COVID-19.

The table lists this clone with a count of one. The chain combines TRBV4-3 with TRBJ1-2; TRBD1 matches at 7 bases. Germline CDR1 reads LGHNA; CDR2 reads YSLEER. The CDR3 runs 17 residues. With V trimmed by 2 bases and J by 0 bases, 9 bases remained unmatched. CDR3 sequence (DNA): TGCGCCAGCAGCCAATCGGCAGGGGGATTAGCTAACTATGGCTACACCTTC. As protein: CASSQSAGGLANYGYTF.

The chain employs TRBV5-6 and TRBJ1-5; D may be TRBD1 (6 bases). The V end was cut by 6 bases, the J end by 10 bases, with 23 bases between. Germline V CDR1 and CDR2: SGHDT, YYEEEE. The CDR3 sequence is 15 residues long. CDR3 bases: TGTGCCAGCACCGCTTGGGCACGGCAAGGGGGTCCCCAGCATTTT. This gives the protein CASTAWARQGGPQHF.

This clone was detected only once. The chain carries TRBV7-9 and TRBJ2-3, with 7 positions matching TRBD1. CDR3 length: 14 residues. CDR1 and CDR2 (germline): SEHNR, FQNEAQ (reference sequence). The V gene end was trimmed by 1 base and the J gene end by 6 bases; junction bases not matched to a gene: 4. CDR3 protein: CASSLEQGRDTQYF. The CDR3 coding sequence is TGTGCCAGCAGCTTAGAACAGGGGCGTGATACGCAGTATTTT.